This is a list of T cell receptor beta chains from one sample in a study of T cells after yellow fever vaccination. One entry per CDR3 protein, called by TCRdb with MiXCR from the 5' RACE reads. Of about 350,000 distinct CDR3 sequences in the sample, roughly 10% were seen once. Material: PBMCs, obtained on the day of the first yellow fever vaccination. The receptor source for this set is a man between 18 and 35 years old who received the YFV17D yellow fever vaccine. Each CDR3 is given with its conserved first and last residue. Each record gives: J gene, V gene, CDR3 length, clone size, D gene, CDR3 DNA, CDR3 protein. A D gene is named only where the DNA matches it firmly. Part of the rows lack a size; the others show once, few, many or a class for expanded clones.

>TRBJ1-1|TRBV20-1|14|few|NA
TGCAGTGCTAGAGTCGGGACGGTGAACACTGAAGCTTTCTTT
CSARVGTVNTEAFF
>TRBJ2-1|TRBV4-1|16|many|NA
TGCGCCAGCAGCCAAGGTAGGGCAGGGAGTGTAGTTGAGCAGTTCTTC
CASSQGRAGSVVEQFF
>TRBJ1-2|TRBV7-9|12|few|NA
TGTGCCAGCAGCTTAGCGCATAATGGCTACACCTTC
CASSLAHNGYTF
>TRBJ2-1|TRBV29-1|11|few|NA
TGCAGCCTCTCCAACGGGGATGAGCAGTTCTTC
CSLSNGDEQFF
>TRBJ2-3|TRBV12-3/TRBV12-4|15|NA|TRBD2
TGTGCCAGCATGGGATTGGCGGGGAGGGGAGATACGCAGTATTTT
CASMGLAGRGDTQYF
>TRBJ2-1|TRBV9|15|NA|NA
TGTGCCAGCAGCGTAGGACTAGAGTCCTACAATGAGCAGTTCTTC
CASSVGLESYNEQFF
>TRBJ1-1|TRBV20-1|15|NA|NA
NA
CSARWGTGSWTEDFF
>TRBJ2-7|TRBV2|10|many|NA
TGTGCCAGTAGTGACTACGAGCAGTACTTC
CASSDYEQYF
>TRBJ2-3|TRBV4-2|15|NA|NA
TGTGCCAGCAGCCAACCGACAGCTAGCACAGATACGCAGTATTTT
CASSQPTASTDTQYF
>TRBJ1-1|TRBV7-9|14|few|NA
TGTGCCAGCAGCTTTAGGGGCGAATCCACTGAAGCTTTCTTT
CASSFRGESTEAFF